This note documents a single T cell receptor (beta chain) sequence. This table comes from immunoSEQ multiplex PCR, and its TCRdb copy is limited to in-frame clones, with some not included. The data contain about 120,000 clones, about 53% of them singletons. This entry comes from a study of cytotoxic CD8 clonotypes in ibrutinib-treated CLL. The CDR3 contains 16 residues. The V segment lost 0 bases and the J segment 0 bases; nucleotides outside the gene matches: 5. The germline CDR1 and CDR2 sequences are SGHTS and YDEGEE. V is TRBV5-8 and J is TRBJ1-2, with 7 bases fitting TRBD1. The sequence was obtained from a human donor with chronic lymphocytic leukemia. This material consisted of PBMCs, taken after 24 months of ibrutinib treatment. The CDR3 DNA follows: TGTGCCAGCAGCTTGGCCATGGGACAGTCTAACTATGGCTACACCTTC. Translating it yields CASSLAMGQSNYGYTF.